The 32 T cell receptor beta chains given below trace back to one sample, sequenced in a study of prognosis after radiotherapy for stage I lung cancer. Template was genomic DNA; TCR beta CDR3 amplified in two multiplex PCR rounds. First-round PCR, the initial amplification, used primers specific to each TRBV and TRBJ gene. TCRdb independently ran MiXCR on the multiplex PCR reads; one entry per CDR3 protein. This table holds more than 30,000 distinct CDR3 sequences, over 40% found once. The material sequenced was PBMCs, taken before or after stereotactic body radiation therapy (not recorded which). Receptors were obtained from a donor aged 50 or older with non-small cell lung cancer.

Within the sample, this clonotype is medium-sized. In nucleotides, the CDR3 is TGTGCCAGCAGTTTATCCAGGGCCTATGGCTACACCTTC. It codes for CASSLSRAYGYTF. This chain uses TRBV28 with TRBJ1-2; a possible D gene is TRBD1 (5 bases). V was cut by 1 base and J by 4 bases, with 7 bases left in between. Germline V gives CDR1 MDHEN, CDR2 SYDVKM. This CDR3 has 13 amino acids.

In this sample, this clonotype turned up many times. The chain uses TRBV9 and TRBJ2-3; D possibly corresponds to TRBD2 (5 bases). The CDR3 contains 12 residues. V was cut by 0 bases and J by 6 bases, with 5 bases left in between. Germline-derived CDR1 and CDR2 are SGDLS and YYNGEE. In nucleotides, the CDR3 is TGTGCCAGCAGCGTAGCGGGGGATACGCAGTATTTT. Encoded protein: CASSVAGDTQYF.

This clonotype was seen repeatedly, ten times or more. CDR3 in amino acids: CALHLTRQTEAFF. In DNA, the CDR3 is TGTGCCTTACACCTTACAAGGCAGACTGAAGCTTTCTTT. The V gene is TRBV30, the J gene TRBJ1-1, with D unresolved. Trimming removed 7 bases from V and 5 bases from J, with 17 bases in between. CDR1 and CDR2 from the germline V gene are GTSNPN and SVGIG (reference sequence). The CDR3 is 13 amino acids. Full variable domain (rest looked up from reference TRBV30 and TRBJ1-1): SQTIHQWPATLVQPVGSPLSLECTVEGTSNPNLYWYRQAAGRGLQLLFYSVGIGQISSEVPQNLSASRPQDRQFILSSKKLLLSDSGFYLCALHLTRQTEAFFGQGTRLTVV.

This clonotype was recorded at least ten times. The chain carries TRBV7-3 and TRBJ2-4; D is unclear. Germline CDR1 is SGHTA and CDR2 is FQGTGA. V was trimmed by 6 bases and J by 3 bases, leaving 12 bases between them. This CDR3 contains 14 residues. Here the CDR3 reads CASRQAALKNIQYF. CDR3 DNA sequence: TGTGCCAGCAGGCAGGCAGCACTCAAAAACATTCAGTACTTC.

The chain employs TRBV30 and TRBJ2-2; D call uncertain. V was pared by 2 bases and J by 6 bases, with 10 bases between. The CDR3 sequence is 13 residues long. Germline values: CDR1 GTSNPN, CDR2 SVGIG (reference sequence). The CDR3 is CAWSNVGAGELFF. The CDR3, as DNA: TGTGCCTGGAGTAACGTAGGAGCCGGGGAGCTGTTTTTT.

The CDR3 nucleotides read TGTGCCAGTAGTATAATTGCTGAAGCTTTCTTT. The encoded protein is CASSIIAEAFF. The chain has TRBV19 and TRBJ1-1, with no clear D. The CDR3 runs to 11 residues. Germline CDR1 and CDR2: LNHDA and SQIVND (reference sequence). Trimming left V 2 bases short and J 6 bases short, with 4 bases between.

The rearrangement joins TRBV6-1 to TRBJ2-3; 7 bases fit TRBD2. V gave up 8 bases and J gave up 0 bases; unmatched junction bases: 5. Germline V gives CDR1 MNHNS, CDR2 SASEGT. There are 14 residues in the CDR3. This chain's CDR3 is CASGSGVSTDTQYF. The CDR3 coding sequence is TGTGCCAGCGGGAGCGGGGTTAGCACAGATACGCAGTATTTT.

This clonotype occurred many times. This sequence joins TRBV4-1 and TRBJ2-2; 15 nucleotides agree with TRBD2. The CDR3 runs 20 residues. CDR1 is MGHRA, CDR2 YSYEKL, per germline. V lost 3 bases to trimming and J lost 7 bases; unmatched junction nucleotides: 15. The CDR3 sequence: CASSHLGLAGGPRVGGELFF. The CDR3 DNA follows: TGCGCCAGCAGCCACTTAGGACTAGCGGGAGGGCCGAGGGTGGGCGGGGAGCTGTTTTTT.

Details on this clonotype: Only one base separates this from a far larger clonotype, so it likely reflects a read error. V gene TRBV6-4 combines with J gene TRBJ1-5; no clear D gene. The CDR3 loop spans 16 amino acids. CDR1 and CDR2 from the germline V gene are MRHNA and SNTAGT. V dropped 5 bases and J dropped 2 bases, with 16 bases sitting between them. The CDR3 DNA sequence: TGTGCCAGCAGTTCCCCGACGGATTGGGGCAATCAGCCCCAGCATTTT. Translating it yields CASSSPTDWGNQPQHF.

The chain couples TRBV28 to TRBJ2-7; no definite D call. The CDR3 is 14 residues long. V lost 2 bases and J lost 1, with 9 bases in between. The germline V gene has CDR1 MDHEN and CDR2 SYDVKM. CDR3 in DNA: TGTGCCAGCAGTTTAATTCTGGCTTCCTACGAGCAGTACTTC. Translating it yields CASSLILASYEQYF. Supplemented by reference TRBV28 and TRBJ2-7, the full variable domain reads DVKVTQSSRYLVKRTGEKVFLECVQDMDHENMFWYRQDPGLGLRLIYFSYDVKMKEKGDIPEGYSVSREKKERFSLILESASTNQTSMYLCASSLILASYEQYFGPGTRLTVT.

The chain is built from TRBV20-1 and TRBJ1-6, with TRBD1 matching 7 bases. Per germline, CDR1 DFQATT and CDR2 SNEGSKA (reference sequence). The J segment lost 15 bases and the V segment lost 1 base, leaving 9 bases of the junction unmatched. The CDR3 length is 13 residues. In DNA, the CDR3 is TGCAGTGCTAGAGGACAGGGCAATTCAAACCTCCACTTT. It specifies CSARGQGNSNLHF.

Concerning this clonotype itself: This may come from a read error, since a much larger clone is one base off. The CDR3 sequence: CASSQKSRGVNTKAFF. The DNA of the CDR3 is TGCGCCAGCAGCCAAAAATCCCGGGGCGTAAACACTAAAGCTTTCTTT. The chain uses TRBV4-1 and TRBJ1-1; a weak D match, TRBD1 (5 bases). This CDR3 has 16 amino acids. The germline V gene encodes CDR1 MGHRA and CDR2 YSYEKL.

Only one count was recorded for this clonotype. V gene TRBV6-1 combines with J gene TRBJ2-7; 10 bases are shared with TRBD2. Germline V CDR1 and CDR2: MNHNS, SASEGT. Losses at the gene ends were 6 bases for V and 3 bases for J; bases not matched to a gene: 14. The CDR3 runs 17 residues. CDR3 loop: CASRPQGFSGGLYEQYF. The CDR3 DNA reads as TGTGCCAGCAGACCGCAGGGGTTTAGCGGGGGGCTCTACGAGCAGTACTTC.

About this clonotype itself: A much larger clone lies a single base off, so this may be a read error. The V and J genes are TRBV25-1 and TRBJ2-5; 7 bases align to TRBD1. V was pared by 9 bases and J by 5 bases, with 6 bases of the junction left unmatched. Germline CDR1 MGHDK, CDR2 SYGVNS. The CDR3 has 12 residues. CDR3 residues: CASNRGWETQYF. CDR3 DNA: TGTGCCAGTAACAGGGGTTGGGAGACCCAGTACTTC.

The sample holds many counts of this clonotype. A junction end diverges from the germline sequence, so it may reflect a read error. The chain uses TRBV11-2 and TRBJ2-1; tentative D call: TRBD2 (6 bases). Per germline, CDR1 SGHAT and CDR2 FQNNGV. The CDR3 totals 15 residues. As DNA, the CDR3 is TGTGCCAGCGGCTTTGACGGGAGCTCCTACAATGAGCAGTTCTTC. This translates into CASGFDGSSYNEQFF.

Many counts were recorded for this clonotype. The chain employs TRBV2 and TRBJ2-1; 7 nucleotides agree with TRBD1. J lost 9 bases, V lost 8 bases, and 10 bases had no gene match. This CDR3 has 13 residues. The germline V gene has CDR1 SNHLY and CDR2 FYNNEI. The CDR3 region is CASDPGQIAEQFF. The CDR3, as DNA: TGTGCCAGCGACCCGGGACAGATTGCTGAGCAGTTCTTC.

V is TRBV2 and J is TRBJ1-3, with no clear D. This CDR3 region has 10 residues. V lost 11 bases, J lost 11 bases, and 13 bases lay in between. Germline V gene data show CDR1 as SNHLY and CDR2 as FYNNEI. The CDR3 DNA follows: TGTGCCTGTTCTCGGACCCCCATATATTTT. It translates to CACSRTPIYF.

This clonotype was recorded many times. This chain joins TRBV30 and TRBJ2-3; 12 bases are shared with TRBD2. The CDR3 loop spans 16 amino acids. J lost 5 bases, V lost 1 base, and 7 bases had no gene match. Germline loops: CDR1 GTSNPN, CDR2 SVGIG (reference sequence). DNA for the CDR3: TGTGCCTGGAGTGGGACTAGCGGGACTGGGAGAGATACGCAGTATTTT. As protein: CAWSGTSGTGRDTQYF.

A remark on this clonotype: One end of the junction fails to match germline, which may point to a read error. The rearrangement links TRBV19 to TRBJ2-3; no clear D. The length of the CDR3 is 17 residues. Germline assignment: CDR1 LNHDA and CDR2 SQIVND (reference sequence). CDR3 sequence (DNA): TGTGACAGTAGTATGCACAAGGGAATCTCGGTCACAGATACGCAGTATTTT. It codes for CDSSMHKGISVTDTQYF. Supplemented by reference TRBV19 and TRBJ2-3, the full variable domain reads DGGITQSPKYLFRKEGQNVTLSCEQNLNHDAMYWYRQDPGQGLRLIYYSQIVNDFQKGDIAEGYSVSREKKESFPLTVTSAQKNPTAFYLCDSSMHKGISVTDTQYFGPGTRLTVL.

Comments on this clonotype: One base away lies a much larger clone, so this may be a sequencing read error. The chain combines TRBV24-1 with TRBJ1-4; no firm D call. The germline CDR1 and CDR2 sequences are KGHDR and SFDVKD. This CDR3 has 14 residues. Trimming stripped 5 bases from V and 5 bases from J, with 11 bases between. CDR3 sequence reads: CATSAHTENEKLFF. CDR3 nucleotide sequence: TGTGCCACCAGTGCCCATACAGAGAATGAAAAACTGTTTTTT.

This clonotype was seen ten or more times. The rearrangement uses TRBV2 and TRBJ2-7; the D is unclear. The CDR3 loop spans 13 amino acids. Germline-derived CDR1 and CDR2 are SNHLY and FYNNEI. The V end was cut by 4 bases, the J end by 3 bases, with 10 bases between. CDR3 sequence reads: CASSGPRRYEQYF. DNA of the CDR3: TGTGCCAGCAGTGGCCCCAGGCGCTACGAGCAGTACTTC.

The rearrangement uses TRBV24-1 and TRBJ2-7, with 9 bases fitting TRBD1. The length of the CDR3 is 14 residues. Germline V gives CDR1 KGHDR, CDR2 SFDVKD. The junction had 10 bases not matched to a gene; V was cut back by 10 bases and J by 4 bases. The CDR3 reads CATGIDRGRYEQYF. In DNA form, the CDR3 reads TGTGCCACAGGAATAGACAGGGGGAGGTACGAGCAGTACTTC.

J is TRBJ2-3 and V is TRBV19; tentative D call: TRBD2 (6 bases). Per germline, CDR1 LNHDA and CDR2 SQIVND (reference sequence). V shed 4 bases and J shed 5 bases, with 13 bases lying between them. This CDR3 has 14 residues. For the CDR3, the DNA is TGTGCCAGTAGTACCCTTTTGGGGGGAGATACGCAGTATTTT. Its protein product is CASSTLLGGDTQYF.

This clonotype has a count of ten or more. This rearrangement joins TRBV5-1 to TRBJ2-7; 7 positions agree with TRBD1. Per the germline V gene, CDR1 is SGHRS and CDR2 is YFSETQ. This CDR3 region has 14 residues. V shed 4 bases, J shed 2 bases, and the junction held 6 bases outside the gene matches. CDR3 sequence reads: CASSTDRRPYEQYF. The CDR3 DNA reads TGCGCCAGCAGCACGGACAGGCGACCCTACGAGCAGTACTTC.

In regard to this clonotype: A junction end diverges from the germline sequence, so it may reflect a read error. The chain carries TRBV5-1 and TRBJ2-6; 9 positions agree with TRBD1. The CDR3 is 18 amino acids. Germline V lookup: CDR1 SGHRS, CDR2 YFSETQ. In DNA, the CDR3 is TGCGCCAGCAGCTTGAATACCGGGACAGGGCATGGGGCCAACGTACTGACTTTC. Translated: CASSLNTGTGHGANVLTF.

This clonotype came up many times. The V and J genes are TRBV24-1 and TRBJ2-3, with D possibly TRBD2 on 5 matching bases. The CDR3 has 14 amino acids. Germline CDR1 reads KGHDR; CDR2 reads SFDVKD. V dropped 3 bases and J dropped 3 bases, with 9 bases sitting between them. The CDR3 nucleotides read TGTGCCACCAGTGATGTGCTAGCAACAGATACGCAGTATTTT. Amino acids: CATSDVLATDTQYF.

The V call is TRBV4-1, the J call TRBJ1-4; 10 bases are a match to TRBD1. The V gene end was trimmed by 6 bases and the J gene end by 5 bases; junction bases not matched to a gene: 6. The CDR3 is 15 amino acids. CDR1 is MGHRA, CDR2 YSYEKL, per germline. In DNA form, the CDR3 reads TGCGCCAGCAGTCGACCGGGACAGGGGAATGAAAAACTGTTTTTT. The encoded protein is CASSRPGQGNEKLFF.

Of note for this clonotype: It differs at one base from a far larger clone, so likely a read error. This chain connects TRBV6-5 to TRBJ2-5; 9 bases fit TRBD2. The J call may be faulty, since TRBJ2-1 better matches the DNA end. CDR1 and CDR2 from the germline V gene are MNHEY and SVGAGI. This CDR3 region has 16 residues. CDR3 sequence (DNA): TGTGCCAGCAGATACACCGGGACTAGCCCCAACAATGAGCAGTTCTTC. Encoded protein: CASRYTGTSPNNEQFF.

For this clonotype: A junction boundary mismatches the germline segment, possibly from a read error. The J gene is TRBJ1-1, the V gene TRBV28; TRBD1 is a possible D gene (6 bases). There are 14 residues in the CDR3. From germline, CDR1 is MDHEN and CDR2 SYDVKM. The CDR3 region has the DNA TGTGCCAGCAGTCGTACCTGGGGGCTCACTGAAGCTTTCTTC. As protein: CASSRTWGLTEAFF. The full variable domain, its missing parts supplied by reference TRBV28 and TRBJ1-1, is DVKVTQSSRYLVKRTGEKVFLECVQDMDHENMFWYRQDPGLGLRLIYFSYDVKMKEKGDIPEGYSVSREKKERFSLILESASTNQTSMYLCASSRTWGLTEAFFGQGTRLTVV.

This clonotype came up many times. The J gene is TRBJ2-3, the V gene TRBV12-3 or TRBV12-4; TRBD1 agrees at 7 bases. This CDR3 is 13 amino acids long. Losses at the gene ends were 7 bases for V and 4 bases for J; bases not matched to a gene: 5. In DNA form, the CDR3 reads TGTGCCAGCACCCGGGACAGATCAGATACGCAGTATTTT. Amino acids: CASTRDRSDTQYF.

This clonotype was seen at least ten times. This chain connects TRBV3-1 to TRBJ1-1; D is perhaps TRBD1 (6 bases). This CDR3 has 15 amino acids. Germline V gene sequence: CDR1 LGHDT, CDR2 YNNKEL (reference sequence). The V gene lost 3 bases and the J gene lost 3 bases, with 14 bases spanning the gap. The CDR3 reads CASSQEGGGYTEAFF. The CDR3 region has the DNA TGTGCCAGCAGCCAGGAAGGGGGTGGCTACACTGAAGCTTTCTTT.

This clonotype is labeled as medium-sized. V gene TRBV6-5 combines with J gene TRBJ1-3, with D tentatively TRBD1 (5 bases). Germline V CDR1 and CDR2: MNHEY, SVGAGI. CDR3 size: 16 residues. Trimming took off 0 bases at V and 2 bases at J, with 11 bases between the two ends. Here the CDR3 reads CASSYSYQGPGNTIYF. The CDR3 coding sequence is TGTGCCAGCAGTTACTCATACCAGGGCCCTGGAAACACCATATATTTT.